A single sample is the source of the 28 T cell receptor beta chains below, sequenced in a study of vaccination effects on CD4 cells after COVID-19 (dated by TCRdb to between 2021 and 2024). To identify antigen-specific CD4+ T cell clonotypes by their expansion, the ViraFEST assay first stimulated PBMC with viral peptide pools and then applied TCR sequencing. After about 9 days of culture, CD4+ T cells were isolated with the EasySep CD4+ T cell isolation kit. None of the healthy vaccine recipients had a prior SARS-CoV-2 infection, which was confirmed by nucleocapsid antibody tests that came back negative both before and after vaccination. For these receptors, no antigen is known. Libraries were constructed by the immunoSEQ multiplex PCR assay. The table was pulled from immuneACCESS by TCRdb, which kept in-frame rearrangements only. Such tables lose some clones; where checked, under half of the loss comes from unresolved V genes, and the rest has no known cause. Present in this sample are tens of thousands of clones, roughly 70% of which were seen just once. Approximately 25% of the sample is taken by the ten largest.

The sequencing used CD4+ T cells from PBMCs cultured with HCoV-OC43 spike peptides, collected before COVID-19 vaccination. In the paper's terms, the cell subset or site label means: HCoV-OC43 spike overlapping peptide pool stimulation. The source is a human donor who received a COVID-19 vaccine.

The CDR3 region is CATSRDLKRGNYGYTF. CDR3 DNA sequence: TGTGCCACCAGCAGAGACCTTAAGCGGGGGAACTATGGCTACACCTTC. The V call is TRBV15, the J call TRBJ1-2; D possibly corresponds to TRBD1 (5 bases). Per the germline V gene, CDR1 is LNHNV and CDR2 is YYDKDF (reference sequence). Trimming pared 0 bases from V and 2 bases from J, leaving 13 bases between. The CDR3 is 16 amino acids. Looking up the rest from reference TRBV15 and TRBJ1-2 gives the full variable domain: DAMVIQNPRYQVTQFGKPVTLSCSQTLNHNVMYWYQQKSSQAPKLLFHYYDKDFNNEADTPDNFQSRRPNTSFCFLDIRSPGLGDTAMYLCATSRDLKRGNYGYTFGSGTRLTVV.

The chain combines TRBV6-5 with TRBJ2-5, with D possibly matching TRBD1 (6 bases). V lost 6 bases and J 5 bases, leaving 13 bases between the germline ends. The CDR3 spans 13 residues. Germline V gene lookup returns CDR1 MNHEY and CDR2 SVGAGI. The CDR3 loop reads CASRKAGAETQYF. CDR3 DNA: TGTGCCAGCAGAAAGGCAGGGGCGGAGACCCAGTACTTC.

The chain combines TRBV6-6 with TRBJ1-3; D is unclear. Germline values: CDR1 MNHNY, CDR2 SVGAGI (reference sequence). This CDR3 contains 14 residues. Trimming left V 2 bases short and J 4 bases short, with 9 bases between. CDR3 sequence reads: CASSYGTPGNTIYF. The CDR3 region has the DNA TGTGCCAGCAGTTACGGTACTCCGGGAAACACCATATATTTT.

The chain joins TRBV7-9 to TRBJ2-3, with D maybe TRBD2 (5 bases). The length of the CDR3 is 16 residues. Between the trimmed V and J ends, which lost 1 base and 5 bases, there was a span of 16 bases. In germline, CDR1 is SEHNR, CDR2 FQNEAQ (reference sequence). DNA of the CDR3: TGTGCCAGCAGCTTAGTAGCCGCAATCGGGATAGATACGCAGTATTTT. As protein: CASSLVAAIGIDTQYF.

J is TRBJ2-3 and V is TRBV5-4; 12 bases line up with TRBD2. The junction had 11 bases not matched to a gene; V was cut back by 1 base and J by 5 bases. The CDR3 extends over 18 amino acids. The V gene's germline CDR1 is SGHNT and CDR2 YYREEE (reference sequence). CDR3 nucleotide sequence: TGTGCCAGCAGCTTGATGGGGCTAGCGGGGGGGCATAGAGATACGCAGTATTTT. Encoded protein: CASSLMGLAGGHRDTQYF.

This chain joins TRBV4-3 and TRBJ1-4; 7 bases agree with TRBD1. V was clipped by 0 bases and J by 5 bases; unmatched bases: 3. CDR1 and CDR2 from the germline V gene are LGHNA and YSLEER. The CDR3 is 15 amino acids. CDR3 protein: CASSQETGRNEKLFF. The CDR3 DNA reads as TGCGCCAGCAGCCAAGAGACAGGGAGAAATGAAAAACTGTTTTTT.

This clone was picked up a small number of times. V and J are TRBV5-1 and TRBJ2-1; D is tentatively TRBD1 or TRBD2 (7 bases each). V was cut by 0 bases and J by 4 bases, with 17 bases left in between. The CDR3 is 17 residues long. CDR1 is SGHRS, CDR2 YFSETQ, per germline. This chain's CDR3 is CASSLGSQGGQYNEQFF. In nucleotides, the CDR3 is TGCGCCAGCAGCTTGGGCTCCCAGGGGGGGCAGTACAATGAGCAGTTCTTC.

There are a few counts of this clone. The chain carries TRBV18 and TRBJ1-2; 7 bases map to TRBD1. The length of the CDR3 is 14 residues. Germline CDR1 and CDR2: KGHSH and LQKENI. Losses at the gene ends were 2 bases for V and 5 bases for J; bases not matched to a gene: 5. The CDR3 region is CASSPGTADYGYTF. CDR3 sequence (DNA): TGTGCCAGCTCACCAGGGACAGCAGATTATGGCTACACCTTC.

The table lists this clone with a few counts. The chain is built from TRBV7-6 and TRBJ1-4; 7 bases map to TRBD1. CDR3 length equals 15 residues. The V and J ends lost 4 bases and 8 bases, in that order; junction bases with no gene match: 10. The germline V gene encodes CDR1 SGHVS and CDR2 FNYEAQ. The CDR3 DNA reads TGTGCCAGCAGCTCCGACGCAGGGGGAAGAGAAAAACTGTTTTTT. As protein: CASSSDAGGREKLFF.

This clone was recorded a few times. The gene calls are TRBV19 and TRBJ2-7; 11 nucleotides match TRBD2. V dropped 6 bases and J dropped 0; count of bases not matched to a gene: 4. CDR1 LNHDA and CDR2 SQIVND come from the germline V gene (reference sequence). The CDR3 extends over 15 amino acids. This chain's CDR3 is CASSLTSGSSYEQYF. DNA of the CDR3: TGTGCCAGTAGCCTCACTAGCGGGAGCTCCTACGAGCAGTACTTC.

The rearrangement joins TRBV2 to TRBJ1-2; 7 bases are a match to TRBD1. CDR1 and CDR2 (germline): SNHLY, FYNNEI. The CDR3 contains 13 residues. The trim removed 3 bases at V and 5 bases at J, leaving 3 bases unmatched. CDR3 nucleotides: TGTGCCAGCAGTGATGACAGGGAGTATGGCTACACCTTC. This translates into CASSDDREYGYTF.

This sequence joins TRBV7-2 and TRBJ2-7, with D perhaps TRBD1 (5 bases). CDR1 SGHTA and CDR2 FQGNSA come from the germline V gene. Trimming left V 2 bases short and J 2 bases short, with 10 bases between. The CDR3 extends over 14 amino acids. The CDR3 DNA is TGTGCCAGCAGCTTAAGTTCAGGGACCTACGAGCAGTACTTC. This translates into CASSLSSGTYEQYF.

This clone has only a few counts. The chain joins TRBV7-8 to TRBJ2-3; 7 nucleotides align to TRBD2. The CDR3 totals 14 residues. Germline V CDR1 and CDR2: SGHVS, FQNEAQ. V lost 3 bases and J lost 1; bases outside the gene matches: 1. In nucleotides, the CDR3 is TGTGCCAGCAGCTTGAGCGGGGGCACAGATACGCAGTATTTT. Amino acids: CASSLSGGTDTQYF.

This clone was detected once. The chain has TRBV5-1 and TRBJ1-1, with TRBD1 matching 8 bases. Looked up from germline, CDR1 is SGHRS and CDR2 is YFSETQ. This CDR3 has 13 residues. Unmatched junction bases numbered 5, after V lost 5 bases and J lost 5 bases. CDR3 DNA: TGCGCCAGCAGGGACAGGGTGGGGACTGAAGCTTTCTTT. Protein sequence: CASRDRVGTEAFF.

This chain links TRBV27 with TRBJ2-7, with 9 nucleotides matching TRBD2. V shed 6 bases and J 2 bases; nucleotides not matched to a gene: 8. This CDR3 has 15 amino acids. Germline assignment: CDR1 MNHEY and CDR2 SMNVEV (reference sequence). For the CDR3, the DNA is TGTGCCAGCAGACGGGGAGCGGGAGGTACCTACGAGCAGTACTTC. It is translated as CASRRGAGGTYEQYF.

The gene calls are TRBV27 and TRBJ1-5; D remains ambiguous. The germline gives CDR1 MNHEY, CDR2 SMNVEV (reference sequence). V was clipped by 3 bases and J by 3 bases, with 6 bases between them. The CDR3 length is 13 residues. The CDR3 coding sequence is TGTGCCAGCAGTTTGAGGTTCAATCAGCCCCAGCATTTT. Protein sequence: CASSLRFNQPQHF.

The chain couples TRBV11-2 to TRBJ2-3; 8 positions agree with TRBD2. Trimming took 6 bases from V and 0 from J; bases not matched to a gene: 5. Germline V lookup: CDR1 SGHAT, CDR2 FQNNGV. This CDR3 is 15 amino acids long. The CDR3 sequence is CASRETGGSTDTQYF. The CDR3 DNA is TGTGCCAGCAGAGAAACGGGGGGGAGCACAGATACGCAGTATTTT.

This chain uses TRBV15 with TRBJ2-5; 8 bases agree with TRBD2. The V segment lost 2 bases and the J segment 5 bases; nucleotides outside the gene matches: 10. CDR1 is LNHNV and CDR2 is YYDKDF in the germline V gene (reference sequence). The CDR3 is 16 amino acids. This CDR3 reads CATSRSTRSGGETQYF. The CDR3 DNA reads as TGTGCCACCAGCAGAAGCACCAGGTCGGGGGGGGAGACCCAGTACTTC.

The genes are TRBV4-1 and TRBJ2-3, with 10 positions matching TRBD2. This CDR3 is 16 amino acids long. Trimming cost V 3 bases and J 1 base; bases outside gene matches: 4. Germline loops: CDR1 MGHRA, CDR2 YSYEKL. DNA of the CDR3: TGCGCCAGCAGCCATCCCGGGACTAGCGGCACAGATACGCAGTATTTT. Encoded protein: CASSHPGTSGTDTQYF.

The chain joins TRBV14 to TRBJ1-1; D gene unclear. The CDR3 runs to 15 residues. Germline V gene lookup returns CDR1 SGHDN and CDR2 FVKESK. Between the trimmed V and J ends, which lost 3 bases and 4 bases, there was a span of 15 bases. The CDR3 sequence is CASSQISWEATEAFF. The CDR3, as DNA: TGTGCCAGCAGCCAGATATCATGGGAGGCCACTGAAGCTTTCTTT.

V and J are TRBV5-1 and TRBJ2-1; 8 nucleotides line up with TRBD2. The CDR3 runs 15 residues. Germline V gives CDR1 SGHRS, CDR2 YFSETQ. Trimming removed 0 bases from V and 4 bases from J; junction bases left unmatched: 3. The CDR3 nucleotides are TGCGCCAGCAGCTTGGGTAGCGGGGAGTACAATGAGCAGTTCTTC. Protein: CASSLGSGEYNEQFF. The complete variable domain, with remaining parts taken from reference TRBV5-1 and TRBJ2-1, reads KAGVTQTPRYLIKTRGQQVTLSCSPISGHRSVSWYQQTPGQGLQFLFEYFSETQRNKGNFPGRFSGRQFSNSRSEMNVSTLELGDSALYLCASSLGSGEYNEQFFGPGTRLTVL.

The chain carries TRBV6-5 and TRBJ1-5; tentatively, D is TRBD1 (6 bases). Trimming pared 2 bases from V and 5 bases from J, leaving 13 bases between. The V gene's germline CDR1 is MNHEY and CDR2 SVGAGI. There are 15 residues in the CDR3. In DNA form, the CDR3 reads TGTGCCAGCAGTTACCGAGGGGGGGCGGATCAGCCCCAGCATTTT. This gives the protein CASSYRGGADQPQHF.

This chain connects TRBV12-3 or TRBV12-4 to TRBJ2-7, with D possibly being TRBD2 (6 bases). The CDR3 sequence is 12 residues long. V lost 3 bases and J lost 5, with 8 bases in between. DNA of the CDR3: TGTGCCAGCAGTTTGGGGGGAAACGAGCAGTACTTC. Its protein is CASSLGGNEQYF.

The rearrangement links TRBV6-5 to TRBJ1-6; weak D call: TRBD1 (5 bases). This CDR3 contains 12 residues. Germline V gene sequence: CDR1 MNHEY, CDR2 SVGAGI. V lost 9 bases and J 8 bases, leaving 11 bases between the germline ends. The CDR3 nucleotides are TGTGCCAGTCAGGGTGGGGATTCACCCCTCCACTTT. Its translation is CASQGGDSPLHF.

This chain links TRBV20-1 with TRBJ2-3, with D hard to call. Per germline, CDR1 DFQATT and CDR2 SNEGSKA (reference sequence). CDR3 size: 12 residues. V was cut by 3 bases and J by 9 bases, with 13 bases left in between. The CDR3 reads CSASESQETQYF. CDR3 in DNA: TGCAGTGCTAGTGAAAGCCAGGAAACGCAGTATTTT.

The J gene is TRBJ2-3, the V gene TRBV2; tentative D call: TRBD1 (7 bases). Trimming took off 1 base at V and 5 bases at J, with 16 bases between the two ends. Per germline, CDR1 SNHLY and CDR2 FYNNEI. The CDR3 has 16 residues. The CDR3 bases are TGTGCCAGCAGTGAAGATGGGTTCCAGGGGGGAGATACGCAGTATTTT. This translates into CASSEDGFQGGDTQYF.

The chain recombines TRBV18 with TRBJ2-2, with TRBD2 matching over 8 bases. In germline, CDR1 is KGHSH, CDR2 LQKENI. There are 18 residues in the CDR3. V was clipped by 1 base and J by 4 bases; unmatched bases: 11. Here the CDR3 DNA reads TGTGCCAGCTCACCACGAGTGCCTGCGGGGGGATTCACCGGGGAGCTGTTTTTT. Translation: CASSPRVPAGGFTGELFF.

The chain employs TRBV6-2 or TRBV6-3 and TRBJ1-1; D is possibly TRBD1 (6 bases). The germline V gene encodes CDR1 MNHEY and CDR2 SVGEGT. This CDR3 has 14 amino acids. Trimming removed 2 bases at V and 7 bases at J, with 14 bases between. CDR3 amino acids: CASSYGQGTNEAFF. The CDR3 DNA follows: TGTGCCAGCAGTTACGGTCAGGGGACGAATGAAGCTTTCTTT.